What follows describes a single TCR beta chain. The source of the sample is a study of blood T cell repertoires in COVID-19. Background on the study: Nucleic acid was either cDNA or gDNA, and it came from T cells, B-cell-depleted T cells, or PBMCs.

The authors' processing: Amplification of reference gene primers provided the estimated nucleated cell counts. The protocol was immunoSEQ multiplex PCR, while the TCRdb copy is restricted to in-frame clones and leaves out a portion. Clone size and the V and J calls come from that table; the DNA yielded D and trimming. The sample lists around 140,000 clones, about 91% occurring once. Germline-derived CDR1 and CDR2 are SQVTM and ANQGSEA. CDR3 length: 14 residues. Between the trimmed V and J ends, which lost 7 bases and 0 bases, there was a span of 14 bases. This sequence joins TRBV29-1 and TRBJ2-3, with D unclear. The TCR comes from a human donor in a cohort sampled during active COVID-19. Sequenced input: peripheral blood. CDR3 coding DNA: TGCAGCGCCGTAACTGGTTGGAGCACAGATACGCAGTATTTT. As protein: CSAVTGWSTDTQYF.